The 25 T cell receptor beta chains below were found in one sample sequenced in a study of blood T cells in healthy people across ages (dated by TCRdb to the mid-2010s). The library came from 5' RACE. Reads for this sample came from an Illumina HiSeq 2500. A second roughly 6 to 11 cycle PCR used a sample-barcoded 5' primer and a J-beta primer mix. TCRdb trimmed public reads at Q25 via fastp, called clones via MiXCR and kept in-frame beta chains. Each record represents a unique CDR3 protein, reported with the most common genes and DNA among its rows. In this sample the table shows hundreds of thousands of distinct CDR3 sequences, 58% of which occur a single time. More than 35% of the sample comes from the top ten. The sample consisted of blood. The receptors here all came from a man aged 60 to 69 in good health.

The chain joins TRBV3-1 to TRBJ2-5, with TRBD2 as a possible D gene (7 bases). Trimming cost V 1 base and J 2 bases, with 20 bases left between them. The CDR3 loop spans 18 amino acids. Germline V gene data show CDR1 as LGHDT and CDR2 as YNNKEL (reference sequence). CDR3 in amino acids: CASSQVQRGRGNQETQYF. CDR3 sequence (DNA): TGTGCCAGCAGCCAAGTCCAGCGGGGAAGGGGGAATCAAGAGACCCAGTACTTC.

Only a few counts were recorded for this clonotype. The CDR3 is CSAGPGGFRTDTQYF. Written as DNA, the CDR3 is TGCAGTGCTGGCCCGGGGGGCTTCAGAACAGATACGCAGTATTTT. This rearrangement joins TRBV20-1 to TRBJ2-3; maybe TRBD2 (7 bases). V was trimmed by 5 bases and J by 3 bases, leaving 18 bases between them. The CDR3 is made up of 15 amino acids. Germline lookup yields CDR1 DFQATT and CDR2 SNEGSKA (reference sequence).

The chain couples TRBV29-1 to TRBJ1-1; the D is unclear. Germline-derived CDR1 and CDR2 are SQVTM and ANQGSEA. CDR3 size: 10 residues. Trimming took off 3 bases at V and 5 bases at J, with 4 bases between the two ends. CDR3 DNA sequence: TGCAGCGTTGACAAGACTGAAGCTTTCTTT. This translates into CSVDKTEAFF.

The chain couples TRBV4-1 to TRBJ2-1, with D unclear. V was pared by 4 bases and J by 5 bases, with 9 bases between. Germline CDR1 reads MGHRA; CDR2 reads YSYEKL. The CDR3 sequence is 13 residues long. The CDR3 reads CASSPPGNNEQFF. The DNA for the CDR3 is TGCGCCAGCAGCCCTCCTGGAAACAATGAGCAGTTCTTC.

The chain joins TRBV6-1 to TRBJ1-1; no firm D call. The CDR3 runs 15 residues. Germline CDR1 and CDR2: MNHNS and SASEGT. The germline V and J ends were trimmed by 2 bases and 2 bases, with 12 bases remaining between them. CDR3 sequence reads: CASSEMRARNTEAFF. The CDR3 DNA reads TGTGCCAGCAGTGAAATGAGGGCAAGAAACACTGAAGCTTTCTTT.

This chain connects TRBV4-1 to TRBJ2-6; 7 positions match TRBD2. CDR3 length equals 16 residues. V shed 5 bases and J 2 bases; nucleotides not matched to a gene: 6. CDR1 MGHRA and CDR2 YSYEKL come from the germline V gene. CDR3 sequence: CASSGAGEPGANVLTF. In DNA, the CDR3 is TGCGCCAGCAGCGGTGCGGGGGAGCCTGGGGCCAACGTCCTGACTTTC.

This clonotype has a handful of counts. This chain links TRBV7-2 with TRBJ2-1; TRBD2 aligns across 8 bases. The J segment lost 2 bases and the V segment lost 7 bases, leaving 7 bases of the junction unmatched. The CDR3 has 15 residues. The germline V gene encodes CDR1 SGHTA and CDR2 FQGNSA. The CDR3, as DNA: TGTGCCAGCAACCCGGGGGGGGGACCCTACAATGAGCAGTTCTTC. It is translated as CASNPGGGPYNEQFF.

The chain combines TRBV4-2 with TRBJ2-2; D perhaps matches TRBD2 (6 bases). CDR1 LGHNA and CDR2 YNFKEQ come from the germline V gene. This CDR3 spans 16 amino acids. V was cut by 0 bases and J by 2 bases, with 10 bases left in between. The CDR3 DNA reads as TGTGCCAGCAGCCAAGAGGCGGGGTATAACACCGGGGAGCTGTTTTTT. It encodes CASSQEAGYNTGELFF.

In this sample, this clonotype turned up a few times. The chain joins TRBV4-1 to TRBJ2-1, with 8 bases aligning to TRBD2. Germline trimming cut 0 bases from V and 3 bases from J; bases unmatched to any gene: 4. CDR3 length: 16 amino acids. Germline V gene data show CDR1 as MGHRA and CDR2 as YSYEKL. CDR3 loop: CASSQDPGLDYNEQFF. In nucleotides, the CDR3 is TGCGCCAGCAGCCAAGATCCGGGACTAGACTACAATGAGCAGTTCTTC.

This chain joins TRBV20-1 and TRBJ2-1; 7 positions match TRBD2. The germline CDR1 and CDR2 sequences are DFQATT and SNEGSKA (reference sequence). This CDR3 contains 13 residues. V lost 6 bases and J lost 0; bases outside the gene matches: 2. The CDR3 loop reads CSAERGSYNEQFF. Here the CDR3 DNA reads TGCAGTGCCGAGCGGGGCTCCTACAATGAGCAGTTCTTC.

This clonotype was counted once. CDR3 in amino acids: CSARDRRGGAWKTQYF. The CDR3 DNA follows: TGCAGTGCTAGAGATCGGCGCGGGGGGGCCTGGAAGACCCAGTACTTC. This chain uses TRBV20-1 with TRBJ2-5, with 9 positions matching TRBD2. V lost 0 bases and J lost 6; bases outside the gene matches: 11. CDR1 and CDR2 (germline): DFQATT, SNEGSKA (reference sequence). There are 16 residues in the CDR3.

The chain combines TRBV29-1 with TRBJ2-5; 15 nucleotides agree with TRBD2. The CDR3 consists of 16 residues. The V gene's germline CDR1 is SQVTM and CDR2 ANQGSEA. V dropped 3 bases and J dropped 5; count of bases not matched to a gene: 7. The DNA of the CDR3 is TGCAGCGTTGAGAGGACTAGCGGGGGGGCCGGTGAGACCCAGTACTTC. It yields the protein CSVERTSGGAGETQYF. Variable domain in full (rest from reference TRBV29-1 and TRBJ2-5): SAVISQKPSRDICQRGTSLTIQCQVDSQVTMMFWYRQQPGQSLTLIATANQGSEATYESGFVIDKFPISRPNLTFSTLTVSNMSPEDSSIYLCSVERTSGGAGETQYFGPGTRLLVL.

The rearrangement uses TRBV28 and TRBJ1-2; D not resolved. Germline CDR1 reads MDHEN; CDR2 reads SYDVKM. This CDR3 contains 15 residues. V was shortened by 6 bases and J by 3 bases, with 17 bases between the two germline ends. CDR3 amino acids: CASSESSRTYYGYTF. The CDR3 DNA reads TGTGCCAGCAGCGAAAGTTCCCGGACTTACTATGGCTACACCTTC.

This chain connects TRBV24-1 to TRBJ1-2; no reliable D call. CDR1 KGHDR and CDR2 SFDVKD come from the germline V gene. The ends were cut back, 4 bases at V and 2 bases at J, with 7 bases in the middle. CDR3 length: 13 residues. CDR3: CATSDSENYGYTF. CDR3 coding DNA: TGTGCCACCAGTGACTCCGAGAACTATGGCTACACCTTC.

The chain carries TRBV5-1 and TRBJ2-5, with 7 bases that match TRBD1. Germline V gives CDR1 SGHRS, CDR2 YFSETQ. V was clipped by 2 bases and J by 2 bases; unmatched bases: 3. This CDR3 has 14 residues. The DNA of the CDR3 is TGCGCCAGCAGCTTTAGGGGACAGCAAGAGACCCAGTACTTC. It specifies CASSFRGQQETQYF.

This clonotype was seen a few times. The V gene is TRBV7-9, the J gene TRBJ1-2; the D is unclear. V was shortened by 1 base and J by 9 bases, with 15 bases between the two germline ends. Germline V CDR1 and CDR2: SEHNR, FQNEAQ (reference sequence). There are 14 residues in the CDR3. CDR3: CASSLVKPSASYTF. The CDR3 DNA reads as TGTGCCAGCAGCTTAGTTAAACCGTCGGCCAGCTACACCTTC.

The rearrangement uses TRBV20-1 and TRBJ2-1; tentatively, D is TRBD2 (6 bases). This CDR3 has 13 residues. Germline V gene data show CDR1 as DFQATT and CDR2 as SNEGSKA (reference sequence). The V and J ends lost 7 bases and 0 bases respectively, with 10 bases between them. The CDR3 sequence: CSGLAPSYNEQFF. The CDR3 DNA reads TGCAGTGGGCTAGCGCCCTCCTACAATGAGCAGTTCTTC.

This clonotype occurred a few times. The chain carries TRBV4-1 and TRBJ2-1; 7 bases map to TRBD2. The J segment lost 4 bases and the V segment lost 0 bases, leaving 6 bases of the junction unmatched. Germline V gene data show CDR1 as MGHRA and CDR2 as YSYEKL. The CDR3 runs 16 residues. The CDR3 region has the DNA TGCGCCAGCAGCCAAGAAGCAGCGGGGCAGTACAATGAGCAGTTCTTC. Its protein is CASSQEAAGQYNEQFF.

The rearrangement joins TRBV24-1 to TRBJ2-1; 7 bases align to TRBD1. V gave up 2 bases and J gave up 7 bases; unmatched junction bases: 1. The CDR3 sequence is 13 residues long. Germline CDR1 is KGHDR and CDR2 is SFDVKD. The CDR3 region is CATSDWTGNEQFF. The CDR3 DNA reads TGTGCCACCAGTGATTGGACAGGAAATGAGCAGTTCTTC.

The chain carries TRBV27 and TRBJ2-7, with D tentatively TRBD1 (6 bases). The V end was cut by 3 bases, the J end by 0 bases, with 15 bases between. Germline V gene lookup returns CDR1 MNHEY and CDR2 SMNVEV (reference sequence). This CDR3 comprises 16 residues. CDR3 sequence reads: CASSLIEGESSYEQYF. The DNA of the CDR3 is TGTGCCAGCAGTTTGATTGAGGGGGAGAGCTCCTACGAGCAGTACTTC.

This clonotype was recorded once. The CDR3 loop reads CASKKEGTGEQYF. As DNA, the CDR3 is TGTGCCAGCAAAAAGGAGGGGACGGGCGAGCAGTACTTC. The chain recombines TRBV2 with TRBJ2-7, with a tentative D call TRBD2 (6 bases). Trimming left V 7 bases short and J 6 bases short, with 16 bases between. This CDR3 region has 13 residues. Germline CDR1 and CDR2: SNHLY and FYNNEI.

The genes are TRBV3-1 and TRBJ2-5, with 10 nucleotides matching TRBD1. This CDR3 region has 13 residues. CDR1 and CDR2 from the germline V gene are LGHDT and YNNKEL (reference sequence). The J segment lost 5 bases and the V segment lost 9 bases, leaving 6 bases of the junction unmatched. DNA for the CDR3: TGTGCCAGTGACAGGGGGCGGCGGGAGACCCAGTACTTC. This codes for CASDRGRRETQYF.

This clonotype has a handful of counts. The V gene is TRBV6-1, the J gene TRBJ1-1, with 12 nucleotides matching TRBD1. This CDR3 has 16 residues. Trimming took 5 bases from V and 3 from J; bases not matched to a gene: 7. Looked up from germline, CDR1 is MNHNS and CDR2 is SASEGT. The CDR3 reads CASSRGQGAYDTEAFF. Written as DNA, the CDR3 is TGTGCCAGCAGTAGGGGACAGGGGGCATATGACACTGAAGCTTTCTTT.

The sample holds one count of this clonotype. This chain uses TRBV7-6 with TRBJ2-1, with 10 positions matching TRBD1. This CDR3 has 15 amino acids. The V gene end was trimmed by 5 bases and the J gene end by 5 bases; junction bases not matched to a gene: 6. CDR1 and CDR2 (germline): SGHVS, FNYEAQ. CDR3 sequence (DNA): TGTGCCAGCAGCCGGAGGGACAGGGGAAACAATGAGCAGTTCTTC. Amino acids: CASSRRDRGNNEQFF.

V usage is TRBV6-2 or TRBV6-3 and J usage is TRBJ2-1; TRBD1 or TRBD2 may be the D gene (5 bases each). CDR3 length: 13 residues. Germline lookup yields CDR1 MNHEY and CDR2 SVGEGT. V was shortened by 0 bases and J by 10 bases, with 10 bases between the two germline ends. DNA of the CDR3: TGTGCCAGCAGTTACTCGCCAGGGAGAGAGCAGTTCTTC. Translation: CASSYSPGREQFF.